The present T cell receptor (beta chain) was sequenced within a study of beta chain features in type 1 diabetes. Findings and limits, study-wide: Type 1 diabetes patients showed a moderate but significant shortening of TCRB CDR3s in all four CD4+ subsets. Patients showed naive, central memory and Treg TCRB repertoires that appeared more similar than those of healthy donors. In type 1 diabetes patients, VDJ junctions had fewer insertions; deletions at these junctions were more frequent.

Cells sorted by CD45RO/CCR7/CD25/CD127/CD95/CD27 comprised CD4+ naive, central memory, regulatory and stem cell-like memory cells. Sorting produced populations that all topped 95% purity. The whole isolated RNA underwent reverse transcription, so sequencing captured expressed TCRB transcripts. TCRdb's copy holds only in-frame clones and misses some; the assay was immunoSEQ multiplex PCR. There are 160,000 or so clones in the sample; approximately 62% occur only once, and roughly 0.092% lies in the top ten. Remarks on this clone: Its target is unknown.

Germline loops: CDR1 SGDLS, CDR2 YYNGEE. The CDR3 contains 16 residues. J gave up 3 bases and V 0 bases, and 4 bases lay outside the gene matches. This rearrangement joins TRBV9 to TRBJ2-2; 8 bases are a match to TRBD1. The receptor was derived from a young man with type 1 diabetes. Source material: naive CD4+ T cells from blood. In DNA form, the CDR3 reads TGTGCCAGCAGCGTAGTGCGGGACAGGCACACCGGGGAGCTGTTTTTT. Translated: CASSVVRDRHTGELFF.